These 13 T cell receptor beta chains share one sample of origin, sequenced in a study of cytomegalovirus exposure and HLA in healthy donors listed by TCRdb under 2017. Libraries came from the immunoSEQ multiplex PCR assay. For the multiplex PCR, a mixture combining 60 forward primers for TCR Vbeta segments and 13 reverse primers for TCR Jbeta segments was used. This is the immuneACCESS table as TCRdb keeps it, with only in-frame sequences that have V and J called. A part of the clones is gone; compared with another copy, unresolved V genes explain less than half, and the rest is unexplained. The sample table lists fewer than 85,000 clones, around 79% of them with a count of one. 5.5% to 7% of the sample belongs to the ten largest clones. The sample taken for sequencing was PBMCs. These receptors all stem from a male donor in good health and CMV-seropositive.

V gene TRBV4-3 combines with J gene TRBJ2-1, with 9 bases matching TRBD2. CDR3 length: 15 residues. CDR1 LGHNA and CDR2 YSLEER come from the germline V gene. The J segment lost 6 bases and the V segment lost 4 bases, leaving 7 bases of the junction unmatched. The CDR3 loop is CASSLWTSDLNEQFF. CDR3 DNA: TGCGCCAGCAGCCTGTGGACTAGCGACCTCAATGAGCAGTTCTTC.

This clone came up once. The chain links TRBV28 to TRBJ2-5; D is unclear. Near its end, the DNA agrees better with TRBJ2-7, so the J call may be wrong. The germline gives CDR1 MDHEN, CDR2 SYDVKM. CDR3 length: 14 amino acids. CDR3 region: CASSLSDGYYEQYF. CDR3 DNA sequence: TGTGCCAGCAGTTTAAGTGACGGCTACTACGAGCAGTACTTC.

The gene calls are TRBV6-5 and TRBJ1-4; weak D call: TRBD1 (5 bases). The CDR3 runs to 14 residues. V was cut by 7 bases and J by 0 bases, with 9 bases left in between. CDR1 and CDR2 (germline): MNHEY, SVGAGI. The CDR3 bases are TGTGCCAGCAAGCGGGGGTCAACTAATGAAAAACTGTTTTTT. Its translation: CASKRGSTNEKLFF.

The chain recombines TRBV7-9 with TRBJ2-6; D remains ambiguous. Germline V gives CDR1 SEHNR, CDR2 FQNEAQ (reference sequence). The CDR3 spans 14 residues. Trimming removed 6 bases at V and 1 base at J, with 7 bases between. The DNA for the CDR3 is TGTGCCAGCAGGCCCCGGTCTGGGGCCAACGTCCTGACTTTC. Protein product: CASRPRSGANVLTF.

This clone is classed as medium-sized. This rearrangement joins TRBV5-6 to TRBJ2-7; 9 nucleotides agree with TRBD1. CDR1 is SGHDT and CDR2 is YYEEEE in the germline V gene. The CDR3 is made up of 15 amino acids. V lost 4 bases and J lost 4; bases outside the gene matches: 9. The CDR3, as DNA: TGTGCCAGCAGCGCGGTCGCGGGACAGGGTTACGAGCAGTACTTC. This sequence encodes CASSAVAGQGYEQYF.

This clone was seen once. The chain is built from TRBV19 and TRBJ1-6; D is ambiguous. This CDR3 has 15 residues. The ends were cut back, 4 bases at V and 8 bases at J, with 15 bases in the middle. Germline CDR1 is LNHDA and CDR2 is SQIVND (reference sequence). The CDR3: CASSTLVRHDSPLHF. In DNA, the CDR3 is TGTGCCAGTAGTACCCTGGTGAGACACGATTCACCCCTCCACTTT.

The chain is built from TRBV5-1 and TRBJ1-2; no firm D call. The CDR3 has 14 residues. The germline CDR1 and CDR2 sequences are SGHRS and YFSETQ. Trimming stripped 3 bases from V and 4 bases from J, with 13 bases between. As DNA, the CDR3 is TGCGCCAGCAGCTCCCTTCGGGGTTCCTATGGCTACACCTTC. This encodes CASSSLRGSYGYTF.

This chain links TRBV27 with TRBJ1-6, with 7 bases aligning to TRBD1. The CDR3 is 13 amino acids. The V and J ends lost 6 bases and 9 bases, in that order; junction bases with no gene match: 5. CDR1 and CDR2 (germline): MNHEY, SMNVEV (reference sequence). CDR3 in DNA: TGTGCCAGCAGCTCCTACAGGGGTTCACCCCTCCACTTT. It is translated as CASSSYRGSPLHF.

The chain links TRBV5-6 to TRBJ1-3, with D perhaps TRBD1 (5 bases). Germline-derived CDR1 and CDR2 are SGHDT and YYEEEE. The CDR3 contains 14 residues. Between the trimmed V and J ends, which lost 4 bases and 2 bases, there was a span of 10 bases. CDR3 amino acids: CASSPDSAGNTIYF. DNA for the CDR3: TGTGCCAGCAGCCCCGACAGTGCTGGAAACACCATATATTTT.

CDR3 sequence (DNA): TGTGCCAGCAGCGGGTCCAAGGGGGGGAAGGGTGAGCAGTTCTTC. Translating gives CASSGSKGGKGEQFF. The gene calls are TRBV13 and TRBJ2-1; D might be TRBD2 (7 bases). Germline V gene lookup returns CDR1 PRHDT and CDR2 FYEKMQ (reference sequence). Trimming cost V 5 bases and J 9 bases, with 20 bases left between them. The CDR3 runs to 15 residues.

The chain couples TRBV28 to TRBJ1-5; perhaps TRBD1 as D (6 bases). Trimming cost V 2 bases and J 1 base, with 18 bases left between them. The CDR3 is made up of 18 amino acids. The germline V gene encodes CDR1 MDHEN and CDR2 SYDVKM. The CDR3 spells CASSLGGGVGGSNQPQHF. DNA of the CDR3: TGTGCCAGCAGTTTAGGGGGGGGCGTCGGGGGAAGCAATCAGCCCCAGCATTTT.

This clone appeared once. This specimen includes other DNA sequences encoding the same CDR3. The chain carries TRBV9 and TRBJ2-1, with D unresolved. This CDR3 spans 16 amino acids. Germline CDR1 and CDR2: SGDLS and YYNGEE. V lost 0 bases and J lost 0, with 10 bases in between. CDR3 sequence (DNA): TGTGCCAGCAGCGTAGATCCAGCGAGCTCCTACAATGAGCAGTTCTTC. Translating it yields CASSVDPASSYNEQFF.

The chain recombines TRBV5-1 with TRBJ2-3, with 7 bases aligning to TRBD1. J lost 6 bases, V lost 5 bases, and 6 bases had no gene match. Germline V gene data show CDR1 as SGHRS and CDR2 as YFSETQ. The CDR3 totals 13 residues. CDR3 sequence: CASSGTVVDTQYF. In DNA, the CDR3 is TGCGCCAGCAGTGGGACAGTTGTGGATACGCAGTATTTT.